Sequencing of this T cell receptor (beta chain) was carried out in a study of neurological immune-mediated disorders. The time point denotes: longitudinal time-point 3. Germline assignment: CDR1 DFQATT and CDR2 SNEGSKA (reference sequence). Trimming pared 2 bases from V and 6 bases from J, leaving 10 bases between. This CDR3 has 12 amino acids. This clonotype occurred many times. TCRdb analysed the 5' RACE reads with MiXCR anew, one entry per CDR3 protein. Of about 45,000 distinct CDR3 sequences listed, roughly 14% are singletons. V is TRBV20-1 and J is TRBJ1-2; D unresolved. Sequencing used PBMCs. The source of this sequence is a man aged 30 to 45 in good health. The CDR3 bases are TGCAGTGCTAGAAATAGGGAGGATGGCTACACCTTC. Translation gives CSARNREDGYTF.